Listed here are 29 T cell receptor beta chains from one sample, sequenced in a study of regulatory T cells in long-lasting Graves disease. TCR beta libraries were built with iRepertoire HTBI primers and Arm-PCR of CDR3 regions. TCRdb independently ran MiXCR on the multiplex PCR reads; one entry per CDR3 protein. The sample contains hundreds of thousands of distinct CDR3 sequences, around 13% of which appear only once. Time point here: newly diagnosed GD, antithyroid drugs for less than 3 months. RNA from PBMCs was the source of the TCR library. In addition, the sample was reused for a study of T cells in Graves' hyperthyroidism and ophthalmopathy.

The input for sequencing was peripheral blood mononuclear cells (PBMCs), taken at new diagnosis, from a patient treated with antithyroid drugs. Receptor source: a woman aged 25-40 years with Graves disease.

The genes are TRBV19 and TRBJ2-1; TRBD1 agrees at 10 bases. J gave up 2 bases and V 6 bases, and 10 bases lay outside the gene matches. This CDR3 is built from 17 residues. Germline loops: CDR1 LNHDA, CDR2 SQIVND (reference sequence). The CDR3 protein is CASRRTGQGLTYNEQFF. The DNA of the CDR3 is TGTGCCAGTAGACGTACGGGACAGGGGTTAACCTACAATGAGCAGTTCTTC.

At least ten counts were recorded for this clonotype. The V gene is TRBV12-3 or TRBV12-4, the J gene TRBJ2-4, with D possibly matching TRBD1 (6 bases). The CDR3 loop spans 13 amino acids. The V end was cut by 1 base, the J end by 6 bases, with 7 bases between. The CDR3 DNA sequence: TGTGCCAGCAGTTTAGAAGGGGGAAACATTCAGTACTTC. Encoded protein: CASSLEGGNIQYF.

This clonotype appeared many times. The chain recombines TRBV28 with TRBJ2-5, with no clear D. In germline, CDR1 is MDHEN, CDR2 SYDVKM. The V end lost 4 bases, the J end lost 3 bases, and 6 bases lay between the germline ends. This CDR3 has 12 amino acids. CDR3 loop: CASSSYKETQYF. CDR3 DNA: TGTGCCAGCAGTTCCTACAAAGAGACCCAGTACTTC.

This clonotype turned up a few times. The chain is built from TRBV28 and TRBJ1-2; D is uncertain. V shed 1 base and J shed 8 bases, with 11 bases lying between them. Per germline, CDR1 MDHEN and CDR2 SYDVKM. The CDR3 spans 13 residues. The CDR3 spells CASSLSDGSGYTF. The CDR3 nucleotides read TGTGCCAGCAGTTTATCAGACGGGAGCGGCTACACCTTC.

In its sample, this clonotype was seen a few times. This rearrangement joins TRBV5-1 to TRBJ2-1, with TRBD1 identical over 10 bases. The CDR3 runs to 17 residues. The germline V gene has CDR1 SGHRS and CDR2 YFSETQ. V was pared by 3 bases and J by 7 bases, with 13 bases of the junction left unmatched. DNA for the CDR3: TGCGCCAGCAGCTCCCAGGGGGGGACAGGGGTCTTGAATGAGCAGTTCTTC. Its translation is CASSSQGGTGVLNEQFF.

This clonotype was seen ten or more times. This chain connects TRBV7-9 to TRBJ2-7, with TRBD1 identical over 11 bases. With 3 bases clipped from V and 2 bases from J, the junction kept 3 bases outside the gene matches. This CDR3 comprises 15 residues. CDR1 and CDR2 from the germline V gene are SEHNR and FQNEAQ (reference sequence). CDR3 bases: TGTGCCAGCAGCTTTTCGGGACAGGGGGCCTACGAGCAGTACTTC. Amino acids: CASSFSGQGAYEQYF.

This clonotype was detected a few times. The CDR3 reads CAISDTSRNYGYTF. The CDR3 region has the DNA TGTGCCATCAGTGATACGAGTCGTAACTATGGCTACACCTTC. This rearrangement joins TRBV10-3 to TRBJ1-2; D is ambiguous. Germline CDR1 reads ENHRY; CDR2 reads SYGVKD. V dropped 3 bases and J dropped 1 base, with 9 bases sitting between them. The CDR3 covers 14 residues.

CDR3 DNA: TGCGCCAGCAGCGGCGGTACAGGGAACTCACCCCTCCACTTT. As protein: CASSGGTGNSPLHF. This chain uses TRBV5-1 with TRBJ1-6; possibly TRBD1 for D (6 bases). Germline assignment: CDR1 SGHRS and CDR2 YFSETQ. Trimming took off 4 bases at V and 10 bases at J, with 15 bases between the two ends. The CDR3 sequence is 14 residues long.

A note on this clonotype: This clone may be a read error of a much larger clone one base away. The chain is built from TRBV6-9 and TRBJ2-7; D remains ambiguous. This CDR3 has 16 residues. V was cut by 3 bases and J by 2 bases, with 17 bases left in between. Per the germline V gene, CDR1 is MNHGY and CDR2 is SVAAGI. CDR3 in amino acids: CASSYFGIQSPYEQYF. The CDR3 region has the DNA TGTGCCAGCAGTTACTTCGGCATCCAAAGCCCCTACGAGCAGTACTTC.

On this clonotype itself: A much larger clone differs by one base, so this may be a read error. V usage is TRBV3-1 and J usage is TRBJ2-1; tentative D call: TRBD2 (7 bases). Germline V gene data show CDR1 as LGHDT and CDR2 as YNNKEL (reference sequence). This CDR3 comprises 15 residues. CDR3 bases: TGTGCCAGCAGCCAAGAAGGGGGGGCCTACAATGAGCAGTCCTTC. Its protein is CASSQEGGAYNEQSF.

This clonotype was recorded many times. Here the CDR3 DNA reads TGTGCCAGCAGCCCGCGCAGTGGTTGGGGGAACTATGGCTACACCTTC. This translates into CASSPRSGWGNYGYTF. The rearrangement uses TRBV7-2 and TRBJ1-2, with D possibly TRBD1 on 5 matching bases. CDR1 and CDR2 (germline): SGHTA, FQGNSA. V shed 5 bases and J shed 2 bases, with 18 bases lying between them. The CDR3 loop spans 16 amino acids.

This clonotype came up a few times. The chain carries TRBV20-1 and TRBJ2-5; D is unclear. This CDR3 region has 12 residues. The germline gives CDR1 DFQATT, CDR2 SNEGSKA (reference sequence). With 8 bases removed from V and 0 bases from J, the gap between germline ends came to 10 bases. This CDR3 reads CSYGRNQETQYF. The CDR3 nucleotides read TGCAGTTACGGACGAAACCAAGAGACCCAGTACTTC.

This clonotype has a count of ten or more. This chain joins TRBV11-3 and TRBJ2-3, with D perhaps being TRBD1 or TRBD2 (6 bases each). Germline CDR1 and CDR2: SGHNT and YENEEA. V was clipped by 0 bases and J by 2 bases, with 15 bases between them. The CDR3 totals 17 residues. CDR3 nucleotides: TGTGCCAGCAGCTTAGAGGGGGGCAGAAGGTACACAGATACGCAGTATTTT. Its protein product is CASSLEGGRRYTDTQYF.

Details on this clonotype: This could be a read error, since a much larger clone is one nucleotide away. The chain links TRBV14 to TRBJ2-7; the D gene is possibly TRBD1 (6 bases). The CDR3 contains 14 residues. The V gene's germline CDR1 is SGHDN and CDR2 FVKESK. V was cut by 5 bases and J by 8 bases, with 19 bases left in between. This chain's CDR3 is CASSVGQLHDKQYF. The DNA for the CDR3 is TGTGCCAGCAGCGTGGGACAACTGCACGACAAGCAGTACTTC.

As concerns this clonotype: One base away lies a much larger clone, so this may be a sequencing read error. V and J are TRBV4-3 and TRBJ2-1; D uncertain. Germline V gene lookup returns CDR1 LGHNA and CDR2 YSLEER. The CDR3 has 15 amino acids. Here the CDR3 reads CASSQTAGPYSEQFF. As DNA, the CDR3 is TGCGCCAGCAGCCAAACAGCCGGGCCGTACAGTGAGCAGTTCTTC.

This CDR3 is CASSLQDFYGYTF. The DNA of the CDR3 is TGCGCCAGCAGCTTACAGGACTTCTATGGCTACACCTTC. This chain links TRBV5-1 with TRBJ1-2, with a possible D match to TRBD1 (5 bases). The CDR3 sequence is 13 residues long. CDR1 SGHRS and CDR2 YFSETQ come from the germline V gene. V lost 2 bases, J lost 4 bases, and 9 bases lay in between.

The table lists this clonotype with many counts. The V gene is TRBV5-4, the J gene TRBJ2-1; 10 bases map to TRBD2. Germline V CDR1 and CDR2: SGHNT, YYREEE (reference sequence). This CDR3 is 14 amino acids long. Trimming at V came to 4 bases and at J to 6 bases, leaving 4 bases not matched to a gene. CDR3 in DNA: TGTGCCAGCAGCCCTGTAGCGGGAGGCAATGAGCAGTTCTTC. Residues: CASSPVAGGNEQFF.

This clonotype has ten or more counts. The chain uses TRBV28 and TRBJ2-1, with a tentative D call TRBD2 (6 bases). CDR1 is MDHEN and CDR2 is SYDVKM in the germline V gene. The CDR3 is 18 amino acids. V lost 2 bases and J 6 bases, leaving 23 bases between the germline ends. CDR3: CASSLRSAGFGGSNEQFF. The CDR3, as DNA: TGTGCCAGCAGTTTACGTTCGGCGGGGTTTGGCGGTTCCAATGAGCAGTTCTTC.

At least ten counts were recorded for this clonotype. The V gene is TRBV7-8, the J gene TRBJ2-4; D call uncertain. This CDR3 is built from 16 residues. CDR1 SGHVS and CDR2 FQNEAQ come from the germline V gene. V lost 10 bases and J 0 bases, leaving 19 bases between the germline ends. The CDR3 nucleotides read TGTGCCATCCTTCCACCCCCTACTCTAGCCAAAAACATTCAGTACTTC. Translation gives CAILPPPTLAKNIQYF.

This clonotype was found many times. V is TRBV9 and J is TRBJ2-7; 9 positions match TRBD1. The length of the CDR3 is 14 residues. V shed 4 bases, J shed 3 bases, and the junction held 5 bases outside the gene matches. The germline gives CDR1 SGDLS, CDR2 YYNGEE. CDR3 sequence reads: CASSKRQGDYEQYF. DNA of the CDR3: TGTGCCAGCAGCAAACGACAGGGGGACTACGAGCAGTACTTC.

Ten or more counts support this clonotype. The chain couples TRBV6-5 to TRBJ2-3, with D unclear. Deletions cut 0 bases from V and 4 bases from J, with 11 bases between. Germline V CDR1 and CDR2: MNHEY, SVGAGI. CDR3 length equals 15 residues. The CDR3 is CASSYSPAESDTQYF. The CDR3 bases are TGTGCCAGCAGTTACTCTCCGGCAGAATCAGATACGCAGTATTTT.

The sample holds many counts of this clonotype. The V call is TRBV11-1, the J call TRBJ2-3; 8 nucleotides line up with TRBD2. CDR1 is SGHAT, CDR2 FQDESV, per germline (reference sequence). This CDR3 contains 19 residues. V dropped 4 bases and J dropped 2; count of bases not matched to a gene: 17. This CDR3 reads CASSSNRHRLAWATDTQYF. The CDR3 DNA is TGTGCCAGCAGCTCTAACAGACATCGACTAGCGTGGGCCACAGATACGCAGTATTTT. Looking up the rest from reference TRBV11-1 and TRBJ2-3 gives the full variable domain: EAEVAQSPRYKITEKSQAVAFWCDPISGHATLYWYRQILGQGPELLVQFQDESVVDDSQLPKDRFSAERLKGVDSTLKIQPAELGDSAMYLCASSSNRHRLAWATDTQYFGPGTRLTVL.

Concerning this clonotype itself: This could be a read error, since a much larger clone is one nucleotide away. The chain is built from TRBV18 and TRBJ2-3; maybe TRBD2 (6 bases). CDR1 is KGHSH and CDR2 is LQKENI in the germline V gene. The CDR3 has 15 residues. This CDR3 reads CTSSPRTTSTDTQYF. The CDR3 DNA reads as TGTACCAGCTCACCACGGACTACGAGCACAGATACGCAGTATTTT.

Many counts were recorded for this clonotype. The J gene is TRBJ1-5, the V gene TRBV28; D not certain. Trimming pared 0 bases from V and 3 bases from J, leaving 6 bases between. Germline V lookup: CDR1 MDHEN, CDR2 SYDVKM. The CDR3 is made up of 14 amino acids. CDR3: CASSLWDYNQPQHF. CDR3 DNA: TGTGCCAGCAGTTTATGGGATTACAATCAGCCCCAGCATTTT.

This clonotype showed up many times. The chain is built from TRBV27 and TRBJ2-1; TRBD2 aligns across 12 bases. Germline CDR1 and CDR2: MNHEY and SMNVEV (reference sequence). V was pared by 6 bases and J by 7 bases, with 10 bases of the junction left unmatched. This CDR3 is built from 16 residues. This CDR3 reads CASRLLGLAGGNEQFF. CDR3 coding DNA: TGTGCCAGCAGACTATTGGGGCTAGCGGGAGGGAATGAGCAGTTCTTC.

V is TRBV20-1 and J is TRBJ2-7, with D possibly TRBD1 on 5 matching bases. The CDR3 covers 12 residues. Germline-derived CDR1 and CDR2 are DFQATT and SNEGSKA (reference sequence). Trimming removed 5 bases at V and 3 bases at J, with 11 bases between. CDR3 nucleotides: TGCAGTGCTTTACCCGACAGCTACGAGCAGTACTTC. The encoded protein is CSALPDSYEQYF.

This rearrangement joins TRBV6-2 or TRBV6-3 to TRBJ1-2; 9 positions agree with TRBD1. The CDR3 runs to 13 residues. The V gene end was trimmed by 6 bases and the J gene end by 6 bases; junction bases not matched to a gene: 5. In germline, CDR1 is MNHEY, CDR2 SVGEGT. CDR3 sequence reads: CASRDRGFNGYTF. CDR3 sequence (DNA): TGTGCCAGCAGGGACAGGGGATTTAATGGCTACACCTTC.

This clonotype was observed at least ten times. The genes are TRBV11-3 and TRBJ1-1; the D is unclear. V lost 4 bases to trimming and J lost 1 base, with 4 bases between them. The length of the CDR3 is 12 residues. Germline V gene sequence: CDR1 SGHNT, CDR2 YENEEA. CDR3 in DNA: TGTGCCAGCAGCTGGGCGAACACTGAAGCTTTCTTT. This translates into CASSWANTEAFF.

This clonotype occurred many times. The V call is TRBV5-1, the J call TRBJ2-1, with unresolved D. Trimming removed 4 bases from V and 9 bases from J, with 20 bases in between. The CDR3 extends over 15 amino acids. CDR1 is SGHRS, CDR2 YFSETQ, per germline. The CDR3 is CASSDGPTTFSEQFF. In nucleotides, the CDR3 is TGCGCCAGCAGCGACGGACCGACGACGTTCAGTGAGCAGTTCTTC.